A single sample gave rise to the 25 T cell receptor beta chains below, sequenced in a study of OX40 agonist ivuxolimab in advanced cancers. Data came from immunoSEQ multiplex PCR; TCRdb stores just in-frame clones and leaves some out. The sample gives more than 35,000 clones, 65% to 80% of which show up once; 8% to 10% is in the top ten. The source was CD4+ or CD8+ T cells sorted from blood, collected in a trial of the OX40 agonist ivuxolimab. All receptors derive from an adult with an advanced solid tumor such as melanoma, head and neck, liver or kidney cancer.

The DNA for the CDR3 is TGTGCCAGTAGTAACCGGGGAGGGGAAGCTTTCTTT. Residues: CASSNRGGEAFF. This chain connects TRBV19 to TRBJ1-1; D remains ambiguous. The CDR3 is 12 amino acids. Trimming took 4 bases from V and 8 from J, leaving 11 bases between them. Looked up from germline, CDR1 is LNHDA and CDR2 is SQIVND (reference sequence).

J is TRBJ2-2 and V is TRBV18, with TRBD1 matching over 7 bases. Germline CDR1 reads KGHSH; CDR2 reads LQKENI. The CDR3 contains 14 residues. Trimming cost V 6 bases and J 7 bases; bases outside gene matches: 8. CDR3 coding DNA: TGTGCCAGCTCTCAAGAGACAGGGCACGGGGAGCTGTTTTTT. This gives the protein CASSQETGHGELFF.

The chain combines TRBV7-3 with TRBJ2-1; TRBD1 matches 8 bases. CDR3 length equals 14 residues. CDR1 is SGHTA and CDR2 is FQGTGA in the germline V gene. The ends lost 3 bases at V and 5 bases at J; junction bases unmatched: 3. For the CDR3, the DNA is TGTGCCAGCAGCTTCAGGGGGCGCCACAATGAGCAGTTCTTC. Its translation is CASSFRGRHNEQFF.

As DNA, the CDR3 is TGTGCCAGCAGTTACGGACGAGGGGAGGAAAAACTGTTTTTT. The encoded protein is CASSYGRGEEKLFF. This chain links TRBV11-1 with TRBJ1-4; perhaps TRBD1 as D (5 bases). This CDR3 has 14 residues. V shed 6 bases and J shed 8 bases, with 16 bases lying between them. Looked up from germline, CDR1 is SGHAT and CDR2 is FQDESV (reference sequence).

This chain joins TRBV28 and TRBJ1-1; 9 bases align to TRBD1. The junction had 5 bases not matched to a gene; V was cut back by 6 bases and J by 3 bases. CDR1 and CDR2 from the germline V gene are MDHEN and SYDVKM. CDR3 size: 14 residues. CDR3 protein: CASRLDRGYTEAFF. CDR3 in DNA: TGTGCCAGCAGGTTGGACAGGGGATACACTGAAGCTTTCTTT.

This clone was seen a few times. This chain uses TRBV30 with TRBJ1-1, with D possibly matching TRBD1 (6 bases). Trimming cost V 3 bases and J 3 bases, with 11 bases left between them. Germline-derived CDR1 and CDR2 are GTSNPN and SVGIG (reference sequence). The CDR3 totals 13 residues. CDR3 bases: TGTGCCTGGAGAGGGGGTTTTTACACTGAAGCTTTCTTT. It yields the protein CAWRGGFYTEAFF.

This clone was seen just once. The rearrangement links TRBV5-6 to TRBJ2-1; 9 bases are a match to TRBD1. V dropped 0 bases and J dropped 1; count of bases not matched to a gene: 2. This CDR3 is built from 16 residues. The germline V gene encodes CDR1 SGHDT and CDR2 YYEEEE. CDR3: CASSLAGQGSYNEQFF. Written as DNA, the CDR3 is TGTGCCAGCAGCTTGGCTGGACAGGGGTCCTACAATGAGCAGTTCTTC.

CDR3 coding DNA: TGTGCCAGCAGTGCCCGGGACAGGGGGTTTCAGCCCCAGCATTTT. Translating gives CASSARDRGFQPQHF. V and J are TRBV6-1 and TRBJ1-5, with 11 bases aligning to TRBD1. The CDR3 has 15 residues. CDR1 MNHNS and CDR2 SASEGT come from the germline V gene. The trim removed 4 bases at V and 6 bases at J, leaving 5 bases unmatched.

This clone was recorded once. V is TRBV6-1 and J is TRBJ1-6; no clear D. V lost 0 bases, J lost 4 bases, and 7 bases lay in between. CDR3 length: 15 amino acids. CDR1 is MNHNS, CDR2 SASEGT, per germline. The CDR3 DNA sequence: TGTGCCAGCAGTGAAGCGACTCAATATAATTCACCCCTCCACTTT. Protein: CASSEATQYNSPLHF.

V usage is TRBV6-1 and J usage is TRBJ1-5; D gene ambiguous. The V end lost 0 bases, the J end lost 3 bases, and 9 bases lay between the germline ends. Per the germline V gene, CDR1 is MNHNS and CDR2 is SASEGT. The CDR3 contains 15 residues. CDR3 protein: CASSEAPRPNQPQHF. CDR3 nucleotide sequence: TGTGCCAGCAGTGAAGCTCCCAGACCCAATCAGCCCCAGCATTTT.

This chain connects TRBV28 to TRBJ2-3; TRBD2 aligns across 12 bases. The CDR3 is made up of 17 amino acids. V lost 5 bases, J lost 0 bases, and 6 bases stayed unmatched. Germline V gene data show CDR1 as MDHEN and CDR2 as SYDVKM. The CDR3 DNA sequence: TGTGCCAGCAGTCCGGGACTAGCGGGTTTTAGCACAGATACGCAGTATTTT. Protein sequence: CASSPGLAGFSTDTQYF.

This chain connects TRBV6-5 to TRBJ2-1; the D is unclear. Germline V gives CDR1 MNHEY, CDR2 SVGAGI. The CDR3 is 14 residues long. The ends were cut back, 2 bases at V and 0 bases at J, with 5 bases in the middle. The CDR3: CASSYDSSYNEQFF. The CDR3 DNA sequence: TGTGCCAGCAGTTACGATAGCTCCTACAATGAGCAGTTCTTC.

The chain is built from TRBV5-6 and TRBJ1-2, with TRBD1 as a possible D gene (5 bases). The germline gives CDR1 SGHDT, CDR2 YYEEEE. The CDR3 runs 11 residues. V lost 0 bases, J lost 8 bases, and 5 bases lay in between. In DNA, the CDR3 is TGTGCCAGCAGCTTGGGGGGCGGCTACACCTTC. The encoded protein is CASSLGGGYTF.

The chain recombines TRBV5-1 with TRBJ1-4; D not certain. CDR1 is SGHRS and CDR2 is YFSETQ in the germline V gene. V gave up 4 bases and J gave up 8 bases, with 18 bases separating them. CDR3 length: 15 amino acids. CDR3 loop: CASSPLEGSEEKLFF. The CDR3 bases are TGCGCCAGCAGCCCCCTGGAAGGTTCGGAAGAAAAACTGTTTTTT.

The chain uses TRBV10-2 and TRBJ2-5, with D possibly being TRBD2 (6 bases). Looked up from germline, CDR1 is WSHSY and CDR2 is SAAADI. This CDR3 is built from 9 residues. V was pared by 10 bases and J by 11 bases, with 11 bases between. Here the CDR3 reads CATNGGQYF. CDR3 coding DNA: TGCGCCACCAACGGAGGGCAGTACTTC.

This sequence joins TRBV2 and TRBJ1-1; 9 positions agree with TRBD1. The CDR3 is 15 amino acids. Unmatched junction bases numbered 10, after V lost 5 bases and J lost 6 bases. In germline, CDR1 is SNHLY, CDR2 FYNNEI. The CDR3 DNA sequence: TGTGCCAGCAGTATCTCTGGGACAGGGAGTGCTGAAGCTTTCTTT. Translated: CASSISGTGSAEAFF.

The V and J genes are TRBV19 and TRBJ2-1, with 10 nucleotides matching TRBD2. This CDR3 contains 16 residues. The V gene end was trimmed by 7 bases and the J gene end by 8 bases; junction bases not matched to a gene: 14. Germline CDR1 is LNHDA and CDR2 is SQIVND (reference sequence). The CDR3 reads CASKRTSGMAWDEQFF. The CDR3 bases are TGTGCCAGTAAGAGAACTAGCGGGATGGCTTGGGATGAGCAGTTCTTC. Looking up the rest from reference TRBV19 and TRBJ2-1 gives the full variable domain: DGGITQSPKYLFRKEGQNVTLSCEQNLNHDAMYWYRQDPGQGLRLIYYSQIVNDFQKGDIAEGYSVSREKKESFPLTVTSAQKNPTAFYLCASKRTSGMAWDEQFFGPGTRLTVL.

The chain carries TRBV2 and TRBJ1-4; unclear D gene. Germline V gives CDR1 SNHLY, CDR2 FYNNEI. This CDR3 contains 14 residues. V lost 7 bases and J lost 7, with 16 bases in between. The CDR3 protein is CASILRATGEKLFF. As DNA, the CDR3 is TGTGCCAGCATTCTAAGGGCTACCGGTGAAAAACTGTTTTTT.

In its sample, this clone ranks as medium-sized (0.01 to 0.1%). This chain connects TRBV6-6 to TRBJ2-5; 7 bases line up with TRBD1. Germline V gene lookup returns CDR1 MNHNY and CDR2 SVGAGI (reference sequence). The length of the CDR3 is 13 residues. Unmatched junction bases numbered 2, after V lost 6 bases and J lost 1 base. This CDR3 reads CASRNRGQETQYF. CDR3 bases: TGTGCCAGCAGGAACAGGGGCCAAGAGACCCAGTACTTC.

The chain joins TRBV5-4 to TRBJ2-5; the D is unclear. Trimming cost V 0 bases and J 4 bases, with 7 bases left between them. The germline V gene has CDR1 SGHNT and CDR2 YYREEE (reference sequence). The length of the CDR3 is 13 residues. The DNA for the CDR3 is TGTGCCAGCAGCTTGGGGCTATTAGAGACCCAGTACTTC. It specifies CASSLGLLETQYF.

This CDR3 is CASSPTRQNPNTEAFF. As DNA, the CDR3 is TGTGCCAGCAGTCCAACAAGACAGAACCCGAACACTGAAGCTTTCTTT. This chain joins TRBV6-6 and TRBJ1-1; TRBD1 might be the D (5 bases). The V end was cut by 5 bases, the J end by 1 base, with 17 bases between. Germline CDR1 reads MNHNY; CDR2 reads SVGAGI (reference sequence). CDR3 length: 16 residues.

This sequence joins TRBV5-6 and TRBJ1-1; D gene uncertain. The CDR3 is 15 residues long. Deletions cut 1 base from V and 2 bases from J, with 12 bases between. The germline V gene encodes CDR1 SGHDT and CDR2 YYEEEE. In nucleotides, the CDR3 is TGTGCCAGCAGCTTGAGAGGCCAGCCTAACACTGAAGCTTTCTTT. Protein sequence: CASSLRGQPNTEAFF.

This chain joins TRBV6-6 and TRBJ2-7; no clear D. V dropped 6 bases and J dropped 0 bases, with 9 bases sitting between them. Germline CDR1 reads MNHNY; CDR2 reads SVGAGI (reference sequence). This CDR3 is built from 13 residues. The chain's CDR3 is CASRDQYSYEQYF. The CDR3 region has the DNA TGTGCCAGCAGGGATCAGTACTCCTACGAGCAGTACTTC.

The rearrangement uses TRBV9 and TRBJ2-5; 9 positions match TRBD1. The V segment lost 2 bases and the J segment 0 bases; nucleotides outside the gene matches: 8. CDR1 is SGDLS, CDR2 YYNGEE, per germline. The CDR3 loop spans 17 amino acids. The CDR3 DNA follows: TGTGCCAGCAGCGTTCGAGGGGGACAGGGCTACCAAGAGACCCAGTACTTC. It yields the protein CASSVRGGQGYQETQYF.

In this sample, this clone turned up a few times. This chain connects TRBV18 to TRBJ2-7; D unresolved. Trimming removed 4 bases at V and 6 bases at J, with 13 bases between. CDR3 size: 13 residues. Per germline, CDR1 KGHSH and CDR2 LQKENI. In DNA, the CDR3 is TGTGCCAGCTCACTCGAGTGGGGTGGCGAGCAGTACTTC. Residues: CASSLEWGGEQYF.